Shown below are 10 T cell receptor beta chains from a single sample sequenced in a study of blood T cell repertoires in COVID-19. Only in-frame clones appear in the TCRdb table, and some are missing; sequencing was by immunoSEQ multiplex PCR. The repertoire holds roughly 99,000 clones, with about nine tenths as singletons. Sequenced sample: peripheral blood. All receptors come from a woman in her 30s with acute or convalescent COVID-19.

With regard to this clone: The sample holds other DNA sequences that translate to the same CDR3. The CDR3 DNA reads as TGTGCCAGCAGTAGACAGGGCTATGGCTACACCTTC. This encodes CASSRQGYGYTF. V and J are TRBV6-5 and TRBJ1-2; the match to TRBD1 covers 7 bases. After removal of 5 bases from V and 4 bases from J, the junction contained 1 base not matched to a gene. The CDR3 totals 12 residues. The germline V gene encodes CDR1 MNHEY and CDR2 SVGAGI.

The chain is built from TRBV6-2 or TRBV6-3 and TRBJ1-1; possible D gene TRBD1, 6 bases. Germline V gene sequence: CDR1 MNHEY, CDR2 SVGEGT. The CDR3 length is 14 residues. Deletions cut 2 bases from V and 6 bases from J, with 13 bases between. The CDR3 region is CASSYRGGAPEAFF. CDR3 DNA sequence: TGTGCCAGCAGTTACAGAGGGGGGGCTCCTGAAGCTTTCTTT.

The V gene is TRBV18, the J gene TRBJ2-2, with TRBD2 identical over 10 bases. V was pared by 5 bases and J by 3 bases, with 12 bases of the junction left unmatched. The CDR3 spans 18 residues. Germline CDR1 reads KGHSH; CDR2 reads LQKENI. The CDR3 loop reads CASSARRSGRPYTGELFF. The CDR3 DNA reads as TGTGCCAGCTCAGCTCGGCGTAGCGGGAGGCCTTACACCGGGGAGCTGTTTTTT.

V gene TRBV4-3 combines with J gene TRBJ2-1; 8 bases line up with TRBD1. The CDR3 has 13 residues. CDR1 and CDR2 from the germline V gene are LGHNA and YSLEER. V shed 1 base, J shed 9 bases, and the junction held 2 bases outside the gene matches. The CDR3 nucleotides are TGCGCCAGCAGCCAAGTCAGGGGGCCTGAGCAGTTCTTC. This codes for CASSQVRGPEQFF.

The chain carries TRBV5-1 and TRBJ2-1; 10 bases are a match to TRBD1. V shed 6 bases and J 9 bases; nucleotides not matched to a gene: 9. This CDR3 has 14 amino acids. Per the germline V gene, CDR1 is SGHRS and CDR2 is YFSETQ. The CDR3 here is CASIPGQGTSEQFF. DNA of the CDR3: TGCGCCAGCATCCCGGGACAGGGGACTAGTGAGCAGTTCTTC. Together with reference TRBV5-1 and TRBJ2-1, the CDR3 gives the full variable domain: KAGVTQTPRYLIKTRGQQVTLSCSPISGHRSVSWYQQTPGQGLQFLFEYFSETQRNKGNFPGRFSGRQFSNSRSEMNVSTLELGDSALYLCASIPGQGTSEQFFGPGTRLTVL.

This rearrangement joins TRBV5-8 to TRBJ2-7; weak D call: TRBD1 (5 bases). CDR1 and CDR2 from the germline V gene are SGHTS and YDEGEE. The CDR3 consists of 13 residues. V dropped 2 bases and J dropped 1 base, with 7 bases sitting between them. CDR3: CASSLQASYEQYF. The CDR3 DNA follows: TGTGCCAGCAGCTTACAGGCTTCCTACGAGCAGTACTTC.

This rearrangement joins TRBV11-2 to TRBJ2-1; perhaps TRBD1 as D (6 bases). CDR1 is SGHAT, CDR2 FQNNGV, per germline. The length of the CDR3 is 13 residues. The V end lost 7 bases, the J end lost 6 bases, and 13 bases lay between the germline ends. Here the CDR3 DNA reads TGTGCCAGCATTAACCCAGGGGCCAATGAGCAGTTCTTC. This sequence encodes CASINPGANEQFF.

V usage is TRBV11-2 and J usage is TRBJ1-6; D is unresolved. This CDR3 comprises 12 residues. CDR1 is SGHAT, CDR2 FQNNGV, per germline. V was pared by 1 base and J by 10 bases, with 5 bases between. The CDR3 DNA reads TGTGCCAGCAGCTTAGGAGAGTCACCCCTCCACTTT. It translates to CASSLGESPLHF.

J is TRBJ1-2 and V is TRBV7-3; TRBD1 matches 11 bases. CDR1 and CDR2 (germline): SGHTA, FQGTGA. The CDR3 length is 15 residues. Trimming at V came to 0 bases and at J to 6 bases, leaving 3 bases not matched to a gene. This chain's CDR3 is CASSLTGTGGNGYTF. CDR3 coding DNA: TGTGCCAGCAGCTTAACGGGGACAGGGGGTAATGGCTACACCTTC.

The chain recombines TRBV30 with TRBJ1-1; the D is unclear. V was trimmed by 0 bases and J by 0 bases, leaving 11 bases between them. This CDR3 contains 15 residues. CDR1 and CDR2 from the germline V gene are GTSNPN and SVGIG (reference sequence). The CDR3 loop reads CAWSVRGWLNTEAFF. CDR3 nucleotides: TGTGCCTGGAGTGTACGCGGGTGGTTGAACACTGAAGCTTTCTTT.